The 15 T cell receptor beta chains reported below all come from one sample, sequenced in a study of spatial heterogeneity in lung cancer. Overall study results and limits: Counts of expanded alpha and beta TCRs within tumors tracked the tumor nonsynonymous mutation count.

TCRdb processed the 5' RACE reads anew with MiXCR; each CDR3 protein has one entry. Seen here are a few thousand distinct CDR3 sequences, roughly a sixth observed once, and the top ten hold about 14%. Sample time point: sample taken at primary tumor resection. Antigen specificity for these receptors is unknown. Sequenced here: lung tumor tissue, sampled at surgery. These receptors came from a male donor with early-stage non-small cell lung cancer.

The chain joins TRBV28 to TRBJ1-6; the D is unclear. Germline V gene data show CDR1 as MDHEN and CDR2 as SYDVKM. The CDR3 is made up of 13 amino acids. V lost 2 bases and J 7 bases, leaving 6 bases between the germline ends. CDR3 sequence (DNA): TGTGCCAGCAGTTTAAGGGAGAATTCACCCCTCCACTTT. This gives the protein CASSLRENSPLHF.

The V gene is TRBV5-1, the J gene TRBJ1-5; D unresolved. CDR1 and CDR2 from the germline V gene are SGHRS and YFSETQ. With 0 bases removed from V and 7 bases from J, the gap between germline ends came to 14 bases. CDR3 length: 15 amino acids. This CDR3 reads CASSLDAGGGQPQHF. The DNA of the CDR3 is TGCGCCAGCAGCTTGGATGCAGGCGGTGGGCAGCCCCAGCATTTT.

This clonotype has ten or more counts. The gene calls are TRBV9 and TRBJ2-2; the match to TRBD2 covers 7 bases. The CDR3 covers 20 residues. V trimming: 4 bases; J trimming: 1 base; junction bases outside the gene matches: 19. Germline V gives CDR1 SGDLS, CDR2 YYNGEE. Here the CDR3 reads CASSPWLAEELYENTGELFF. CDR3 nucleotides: TGTGCCAGCAGCCCGTGGCTAGCGGAAGAATTATATGAGAACACCGGGGAGCTGTTTTTT.

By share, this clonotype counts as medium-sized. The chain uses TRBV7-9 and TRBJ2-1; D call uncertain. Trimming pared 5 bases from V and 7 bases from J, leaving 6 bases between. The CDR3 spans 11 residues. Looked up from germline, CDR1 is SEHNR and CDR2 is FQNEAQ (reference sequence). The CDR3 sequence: CASSPENEQFF. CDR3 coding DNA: TGTGCCAGCAGCCCCGAGAATGAGCAGTTCTTC.

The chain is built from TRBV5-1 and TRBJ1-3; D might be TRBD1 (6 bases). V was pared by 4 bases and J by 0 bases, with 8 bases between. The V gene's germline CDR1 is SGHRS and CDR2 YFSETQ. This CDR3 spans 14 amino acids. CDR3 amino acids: CASSGDTSGNTIYF. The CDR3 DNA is TGCGCCAGCAGCGGGGACACCTCTGGAAACACCATATATTTT.

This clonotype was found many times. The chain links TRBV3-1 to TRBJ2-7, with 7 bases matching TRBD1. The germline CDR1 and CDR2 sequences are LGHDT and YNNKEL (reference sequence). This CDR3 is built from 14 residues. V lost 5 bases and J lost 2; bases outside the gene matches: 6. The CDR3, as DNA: TGTGCCAGCAGCGTCCGGACAGGAGCCTACGAGCAGTACTTC. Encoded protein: CASSVRTGAYEQYF.

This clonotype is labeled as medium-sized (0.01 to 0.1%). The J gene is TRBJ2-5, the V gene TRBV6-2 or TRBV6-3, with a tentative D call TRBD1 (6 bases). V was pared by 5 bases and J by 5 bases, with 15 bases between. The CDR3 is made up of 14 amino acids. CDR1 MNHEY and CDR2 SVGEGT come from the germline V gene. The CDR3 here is CASSQPGVGETQYF. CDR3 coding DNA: TGTGCCAGCAGTCAACCAGGGGTAGGGGAGACCCAGTACTTC.

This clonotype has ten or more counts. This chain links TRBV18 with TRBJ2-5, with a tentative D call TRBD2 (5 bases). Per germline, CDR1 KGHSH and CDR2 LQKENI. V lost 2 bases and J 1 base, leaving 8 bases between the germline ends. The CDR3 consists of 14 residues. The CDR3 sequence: CASSPDYLQETQYF. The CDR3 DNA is TGTGCCAGCTCACCAGACTACCTCCAAGAGACCCAGTACTTC.

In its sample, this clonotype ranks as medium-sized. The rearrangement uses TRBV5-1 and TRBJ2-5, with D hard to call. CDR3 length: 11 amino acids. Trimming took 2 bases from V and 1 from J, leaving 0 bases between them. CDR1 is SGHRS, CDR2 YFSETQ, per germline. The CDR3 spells CASSFQETQYF. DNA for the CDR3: TGCGCCAGCAGCTTCCAAGAGACCCAGTACTTC.

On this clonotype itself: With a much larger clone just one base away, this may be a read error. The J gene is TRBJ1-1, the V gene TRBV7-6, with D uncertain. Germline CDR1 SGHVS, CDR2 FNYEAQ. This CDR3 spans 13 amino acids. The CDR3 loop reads CVSSAAFNTEAFF. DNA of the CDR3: TGTGTCAGCAGCGCGGCTTTTAACACTGAAGCTTTCTTT.

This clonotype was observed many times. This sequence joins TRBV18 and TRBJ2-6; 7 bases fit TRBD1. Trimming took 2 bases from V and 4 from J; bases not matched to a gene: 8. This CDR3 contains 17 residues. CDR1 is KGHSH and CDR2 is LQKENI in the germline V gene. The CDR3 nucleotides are TGTGCCAGCTCACCATTCGGACAGGAAGGAGGGGCCAACGTCCTGACTTTC. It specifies CASSPFGQEGGANVLTF.

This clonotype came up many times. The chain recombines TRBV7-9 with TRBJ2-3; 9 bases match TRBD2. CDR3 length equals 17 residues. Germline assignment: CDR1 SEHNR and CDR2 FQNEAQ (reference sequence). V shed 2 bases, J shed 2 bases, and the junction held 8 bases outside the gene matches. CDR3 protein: CASSLTRLAVNTDTQYF. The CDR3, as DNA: TGTGCCAGCAGCTTAACTAGACTAGCGGTTAACACAGATACGCAGTATTTT.

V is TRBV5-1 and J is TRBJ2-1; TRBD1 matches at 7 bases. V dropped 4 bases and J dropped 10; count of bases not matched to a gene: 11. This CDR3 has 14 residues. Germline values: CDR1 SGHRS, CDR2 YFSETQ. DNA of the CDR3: TGCGCCAGCAGCCCGGGACAGCCCCCCAGCGAGCAGTTCTTC. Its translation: CASSPGQPPSEQFF.

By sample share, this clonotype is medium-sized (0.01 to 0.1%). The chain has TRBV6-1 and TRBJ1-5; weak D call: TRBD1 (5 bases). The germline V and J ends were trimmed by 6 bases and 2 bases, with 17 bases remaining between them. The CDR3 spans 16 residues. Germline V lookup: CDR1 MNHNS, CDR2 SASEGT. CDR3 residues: CASRPSGGRGNQPQHF. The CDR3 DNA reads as TGTGCCAGCAGGCCGAGCGGGGGAAGGGGCAATCAGCCCCAGCATTTT.

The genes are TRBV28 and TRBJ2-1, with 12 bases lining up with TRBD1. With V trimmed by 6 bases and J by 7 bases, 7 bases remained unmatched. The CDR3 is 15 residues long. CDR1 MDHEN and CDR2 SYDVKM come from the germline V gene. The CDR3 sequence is CASSRGQGALNEQFF. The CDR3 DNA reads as TGTGCCAGCAGCCGGGGACAGGGGGCTTTAAATGAGCAGTTCTTC.